This passage covers 18 T cell receptor beta chains from one sample sequenced in a study of identical twins. TCRdb reprocessed the 5' RACE reads via MiXCR and lists one record per CDR3 protein. The data contain approximately 220,000 distinct CDR3 sequences, around 6.8% of them seen just once; the ten biggest clones take up approximately 2%. The same data also contributed to another study, on yellow fever vaccine responses in identical twins.

Specimen: memory (CD45RO+) T cells sorted from blood. These receptors were collected from a woman younger than 30 in good health.

V is TRBV6-2 or TRBV6-3 and J is TRBJ2-1, with 7 bases matching TRBD2. CDR1 and CDR2 from the germline V gene are MNHEY and SVGEGT. The CDR3 is made up of 15 amino acids. V shed 7 bases, J shed 5 bases, and the junction held 11 bases outside the gene matches. DNA for the CDR3: TGTGCCAGCAACCCGAGCGGGACGTTCCACAATGAGCAGTTCTTC. Its protein product is CASNPSGTFHNEQFF.

This clonotype was counted many times. This chain uses TRBV7-2 with TRBJ2-5; tentative D call: TRBD2 (6 bases). Germline V gene sequence: CDR1 SGHTA, CDR2 FQGNSA. CDR3 size: 15 residues. V shed 4 bases and J shed 2 bases, with 14 bases lying between them. The CDR3 sequence is CASSYSSGGQETQYF. For the CDR3, the DNA is TGTGCCAGCAGCTACTCCAGCGGAGGGCAAGAGACCCAGTACTTC. Full variable domain (missing parts from reference TRBV7-2 and TRBJ2-5): GAGVSQSPSNKVTEKGKDVELRCDPISGHTALYWYRQSLGQGLEFLIYFQGNSAPDKSGLPSDRFSAERTGGSVSTLTIQRTQQEDSAVYLCASSYSSGGQETQYFGPGTRLLVL.

The rearrangement links TRBV5-4 to TRBJ2-5, with 8 bases fitting TRBD1. There are 15 residues in the CDR3. The V and J ends lost 1 base and 1 base, in that order; junction bases with no gene match: 3. Looked up from germline, CDR1 is SGHNT and CDR2 is YYREEE (reference sequence). The CDR3 coding sequence is TGTGCCAGCAGCTTGTTCGGGACAGGCCAAGAGACCCAGTACTTC. Translating it yields CASSLFGTGQETQYF.

The chain employs TRBV4-3 and TRBJ1-2; TRBD1 matches 9 bases. The CDR3 covers 17 residues. Per germline, CDR1 LGHNA and CDR2 YSLEER. V gave up 0 bases and J gave up 8 bases; unmatched junction bases: 13. The CDR3 protein is CASSQDIGQGLLGGYTF. The CDR3 nucleotides are TGCGCCAGCAGCCAAGATATAGGACAGGGGCTATTGGGGGGCTACACCTTC.

The V and J genes are TRBV6-1 and TRBJ2-1, with a tentative D call TRBD2 (5 bases). With 10 bases removed from V and 0 bases from J, the gap between germline ends came to 13 bases. There are 14 residues in the CDR3. Germline assignment: CDR1 MNHNS and CDR2 SASEGT. The CDR3 sequence is CATLGGASYNEQFF. DNA of the CDR3: TGTGCCACCTTAGGAGGCGCCTCCTACAATGAGCAGTTCTTC.

This chain connects TRBV7-2 to TRBJ1-1; D is ambiguous. Trimming removed 4 bases from V and 7 bases from J, with 16 bases in between. The CDR3 extends over 14 amino acids. Per the germline V gene, CDR1 is SGHTA and CDR2 is FQGNSA. CDR3 nucleotides: TGTGCCAGCAGCTCCCCCACGGGCGGGTTTGAAGCTTTCTTT. Its protein is CASSSPTGGFEAFF.

This clonotype was recorded a few times. The chain combines TRBV7-8 with TRBJ2-7, with 12 positions matching TRBD1. The CDR3 spans 17 residues. V lost 2 bases and J lost 6; bases outside the gene matches: 11. CDR1 and CDR2 from the germline V gene are SGHVS and FQNEAQ. The CDR3 DNA is TGTGCCAGCAGCTTAATTCCGGGACAGGGGGCTACCAGCGAGCAGTACTTC. Its translation is CASSLIPGQGATSEQYF.

The rearrangement uses TRBV14 and TRBJ1-1; D not certain. Trimming stripped 1 base from V and 9 bases from J, with 12 bases between. Germline CDR1 reads SGHDN; CDR2 reads FVKESK. The CDR3 is 13 amino acids. CDR3 DNA: TGTGCCAGCAGCCAAGTGCGGGCAGGACAAGCTTTCTTT. Translated, it gives CASSQVRAGQAFF.

There are many counts of this clonotype. CDR3 DNA: TGCGCCAGCAGCCAGGCCGGGACAGGGCCGACAGATACGCAGTATTTT. It encodes CASSQAGTGPTDTQYF. The V gene is TRBV4-3, the J gene TRBJ2-3; 9 bases map to TRBD1. The length of the CDR3 is 16 residues. V was pared by 3 bases and J by 3 bases, with 7 bases of the junction left unmatched. Germline loops: CDR1 LGHNA, CDR2 YSLEER.

This clonotype was seen repeatedly, ten times or more. The chain joins TRBV5-1 to TRBJ1-1; 8 nucleotides line up with TRBD1. This CDR3 comprises 14 residues. The V gene's germline CDR1 is SGHRS and CDR2 YFSETQ. Trimming removed 4 bases from V and 1 base from J; junction bases left unmatched: 3. In DNA, the CDR3 is TGCGCCAGCAGCCCAGGGACAGGGAACACTGAAGCTTTCTTT. This sequence encodes CASSPGTGNTEAFF. The entire variable domain, with the rest obtained from reference TRBV5-1 and TRBJ1-1, is as follows: KAGVTQTPRYLIKTRGQQVTLSCSPISGHRSVSWYQQTPGQGLQFLFEYFSETQRNKGNFPGRFSGRQFSNSRSEMNVSTLELGDSALYLCASSPGTGNTEAFFGQGTRLTVV.

The CDR3 DNA is TGTGCCAGCTCACAGGGGGTAGATACGCAGTATTTT. Its protein product is CASSQGVDTQYF. The J gene is TRBJ2-3, the V gene TRBV18, with D tentatively TRBD1 (6 bases). Germline V CDR1 and CDR2: KGHSH, LQKENI. Trimming removed 4 bases from V and 5 bases from J, with 7 bases in between. There are 12 residues in the CDR3.

This chain links TRBV20-1 with TRBJ1-1; the D is unclear. The CDR3 spans 14 residues. Per germline, CDR1 DFQATT and CDR2 SNEGSKA (reference sequence). V lost 1 base and J lost 5, with 14 bases in between. CDR3 nucleotide sequence: TGCAGTGCTAGAGTGAGGGCCGTGTCGACTGAAGCTTTCTTT. This sequence encodes CSARVRAVSTEAFF.

This clonotype was seen repeatedly, ten times or more. The chain employs TRBV6-2 or TRBV6-3 and TRBJ1-1, with D possibly being TRBD1 (5 bases). Germline assignment: CDR1 MNHEY and CDR2 SVGEGT. The V gene lost 4 bases and the J gene lost 11 bases, with 17 bases spanning the gap. The CDR3 length is 13 residues. CDR3 DNA: TGTGCCAGCAGTTTGCCGGGGGGAAGGAGCGCTTTCTTT. It encodes CASSLPGGRSAFF.

This clonotype was found many times. The chain joins TRBV28 to TRBJ2-3; no reliable D call. Germline CDR1 and CDR2: MDHEN and SYDVKM. Trimming left V 4 bases short and J 2 bases short, with 10 bases between. The CDR3 totals 14 residues. The CDR3 bases are TGTGCCAGCAGTTCCAGGACCCCCACAGATACGCAGTATTTT. This gives the protein CASSSRTPTDTQYF.

This clonotype was counted ten times or more. This rearrangement joins TRBV5-1 to TRBJ2-3; 12 positions match TRBD1. From germline, CDR1 is SGHRS and CDR2 YFSETQ. V shed 5 bases, J shed 9 bases, and the junction held 10 bases outside the gene matches. This CDR3 region has 15 residues. This CDR3 is CASRTGTGGAGTQYF. CDR3 DNA: TGCGCCAGCAGGACCGGGACAGGGGGCGCAGGAACGCAGTATTTT.

This clonotype has only a few counts. The chain is built from TRBV4-3 and TRBJ2-1, with 8 nucleotides matching TRBD2. J gave up 0 bases and V 0 bases, and 4 bases lay outside the gene matches. This CDR3 spans 17 amino acids. CDR1 is LGHNA and CDR2 is YSLEER in the germline V gene. The CDR3 sequence: CASSQDLSGSSYNEQFF. The CDR3 nucleotides read TGCGCCAGCAGCCAAGATTTAAGCGGGAGCTCCTACAATGAGCAGTTCTTC.

The genes are TRBV5-1 and TRBJ1-3, with no clear D. The CDR3 length is 16 residues. The V gene lost 4 bases and the J gene lost 0 bases, with 14 bases spanning the gap. CDR1 and CDR2 from the germline V gene are SGHRS and YFSETQ. The CDR3 sequence is CASSPSGRSSGNTIYF. The CDR3, as DNA: TGCGCCAGCAGCCCCTCGGGGAGGAGCTCTGGAAACACCATATATTTT.

This clonotype appeared many times. V is TRBV15 and J is TRBJ2-1; the D is unclear. The germline gives CDR1 LNHNV, CDR2 YYDKDF (reference sequence). The CDR3 runs 12 residues. Trimming took 8 bases from V and 0 from J, leaving 5 bases between them. The CDR3, as DNA: TGTGCCACCCTAAGCTCCTACAATGAGCAGTTCTTC. Translation: CATLSSYNEQFF.